The T cell receptor (beta chain) described here comes from a study of T cells in Graves' hyperthyroidism and ophthalmopathy. Overall study results and limits: The model forecast ophthalmopathy, anticipating it by a median approximately 7 months before onset. Ophthalmopathy stood apart from stable hyperthyroidism in a 13 V-J model.

This clonotype was recorded at least ten times. Its antigen is undetermined. Newly diagnosed hyperthyroidism patients aged 18 to 65 years had disease lasting under 2 months. Reasons for excluding patients were uncontrolled infection, other autoimmune disease, pregnancy or lactation. RNA transcripts yielded amplified TCR beta CDR3 regions. An initial round of RT-PCR targeting the TCR CDR3 relied on the HTBI primer set. TCRdb reanalysed the multiplex PCR reads using MiXCR and keeps one entry per CDR3 protein. Of hundreds of thousands of distinct CDR3 sequences in the sample, under 20% were seen once. The specimen sequenced was blood. This receptor was taken from a woman aged 50 to 65 with Graves' hyperthyroidism that later progressed to Graves' ophthalmopathy.

CDR3: CASSETGLYGYTF. The DNA of the CDR3 is TGTGCCAGCAGCGAGACAGGGCTCTATGGCTACACCTTC. The chain links TRBV7-2 to TRBJ1-2, with 7 bases lining up with TRBD1. Germline V CDR1 and CDR2: SGHTA, FQGNSA. J lost 4 bases, V lost 5 bases, and 4 bases had no gene match. The CDR3 extends over 13 amino acids.